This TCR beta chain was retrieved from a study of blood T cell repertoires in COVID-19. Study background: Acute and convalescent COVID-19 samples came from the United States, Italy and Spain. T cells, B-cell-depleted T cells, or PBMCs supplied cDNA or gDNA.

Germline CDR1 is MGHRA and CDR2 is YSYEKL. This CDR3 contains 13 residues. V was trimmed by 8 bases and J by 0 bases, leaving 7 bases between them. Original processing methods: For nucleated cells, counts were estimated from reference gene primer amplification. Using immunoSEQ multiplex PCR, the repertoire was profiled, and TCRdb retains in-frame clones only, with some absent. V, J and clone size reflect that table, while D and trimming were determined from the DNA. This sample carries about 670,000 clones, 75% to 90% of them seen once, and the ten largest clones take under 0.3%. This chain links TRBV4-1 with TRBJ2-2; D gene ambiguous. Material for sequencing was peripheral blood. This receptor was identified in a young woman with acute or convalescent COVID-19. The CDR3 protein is CASEAPNTGELFF. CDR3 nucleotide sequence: TGCGCCAGCGAAGCCCCGAACACCGGGGAGCTGTTTTTT.